This paragraph covers one T cell receptor (beta chain) sequence. The primer mix had 60 V beta and 13 J beta primers. Produced via immunoSEQ multiplex PCR; TCRdb's table is partial and in-frame only. The table lists about 65,000 clones, approximately 89% of them singletons. This sample was taken from a study of glioma-infiltrating T cells after dendritic cell vaccination. Time point meaning: after dendritic cell vaccination, including at tumor progression/relapse. Sequencing was performed on blood, taken after dendritic cell vaccination. The TCR sequence derives from a human donor with glioblastoma.

DNA for the CDR3: TGTGCCAGCAGCTCCCTAGGAAACACCATATATTTT. Residues: CASSSLGNTIYF. The V gene is TRBV7-2, the J gene TRBJ1-3; D is uncertain. V dropped 4 bases and J dropped 4 bases, with 5 bases sitting between them. There are 12 residues in the CDR3. Germline CDR1 is SGHTA and CDR2 is FQGNSA.